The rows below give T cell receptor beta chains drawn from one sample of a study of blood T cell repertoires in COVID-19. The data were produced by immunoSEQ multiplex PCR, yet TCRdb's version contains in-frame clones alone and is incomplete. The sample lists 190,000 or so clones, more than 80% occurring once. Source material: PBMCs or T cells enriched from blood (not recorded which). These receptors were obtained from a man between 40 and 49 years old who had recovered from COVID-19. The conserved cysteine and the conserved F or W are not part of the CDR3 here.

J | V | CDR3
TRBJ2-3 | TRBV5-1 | ASSLDGLAATDTQY
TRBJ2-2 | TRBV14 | ASSGSRVNTGELF
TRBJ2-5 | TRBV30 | AWSPTRGGVRETQY
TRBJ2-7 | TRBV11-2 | ASSLTKHEQY
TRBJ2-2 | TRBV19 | ASSPFGSSNTGELF
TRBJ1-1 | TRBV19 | ASSQGIRNTEAF
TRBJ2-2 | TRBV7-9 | ASSLQGTGELF
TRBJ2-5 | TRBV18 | ASSPPRTGGETQY
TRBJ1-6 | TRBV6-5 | ASSLRELNSPLH
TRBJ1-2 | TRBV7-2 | ASSRPRGGAGGYT
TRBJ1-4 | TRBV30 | AWRSLRGLTNEKLF
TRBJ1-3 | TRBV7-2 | ASSLETGNTIY
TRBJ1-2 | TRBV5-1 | ASSKDRANYGYT
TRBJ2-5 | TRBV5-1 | ASSLDPGFKTQY
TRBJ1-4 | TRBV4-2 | ASSQDGFDRSEKLF
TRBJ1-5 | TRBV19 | ASSNQGLHSNQPQH
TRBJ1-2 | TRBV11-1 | ASSPPTGFYT
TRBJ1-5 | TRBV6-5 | ASSRDREDQPQH
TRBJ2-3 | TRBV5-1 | ASSFLSGNTDTQY
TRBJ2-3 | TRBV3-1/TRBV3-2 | ASSPQRGGTTDTQY
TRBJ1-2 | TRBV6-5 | ASSYDRNYGYT
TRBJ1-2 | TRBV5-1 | ASSRDRNYGYT
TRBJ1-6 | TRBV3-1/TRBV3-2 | ASSPSPRGRSPLH
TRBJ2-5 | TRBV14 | ASSPGTIETQY
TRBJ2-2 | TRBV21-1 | ASSKDQEQGTGELF
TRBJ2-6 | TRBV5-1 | ASSLAVSQSGANVLT
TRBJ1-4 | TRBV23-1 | ASSQLLGEGDRGPPTNEKLF
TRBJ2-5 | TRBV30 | AWSVLLARNQETQY
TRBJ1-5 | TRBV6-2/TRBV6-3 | ASSPSTDRQPQH
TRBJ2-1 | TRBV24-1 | ATSVTGFNEQF
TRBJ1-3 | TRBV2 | ASSERARVPGNTIY
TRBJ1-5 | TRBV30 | AWSLQGLQPQH
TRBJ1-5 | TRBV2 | ASSGTGGQPQH
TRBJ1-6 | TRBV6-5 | ASSYLYRNSPLH
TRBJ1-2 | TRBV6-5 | ASTPGEAAYGYT
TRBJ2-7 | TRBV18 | ASSPTSGGDEQY
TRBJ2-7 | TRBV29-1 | SVGQRQGRYEQY
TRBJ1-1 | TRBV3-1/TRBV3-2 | ASSLNRDEAF
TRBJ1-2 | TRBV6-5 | ASSYFSGYGYT
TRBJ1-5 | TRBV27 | ASSLQQGSRPQH
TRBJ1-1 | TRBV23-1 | ASSQPPAQGVGTEAF
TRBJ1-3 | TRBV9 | ASSVGASSGNTIY
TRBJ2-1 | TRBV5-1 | ASSPGQSYNEQF
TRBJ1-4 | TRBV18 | ASSPPGGEKLF
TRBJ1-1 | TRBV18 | ASSPRQHTEAF
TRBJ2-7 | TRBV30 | AWSPTSVYEQY
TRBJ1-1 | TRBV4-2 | ASSQEPSDIGNTEAF
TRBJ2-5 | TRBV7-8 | ASSSRGWSSQETQY
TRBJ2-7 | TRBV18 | ASSPYSGPASEQY
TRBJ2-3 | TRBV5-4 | ASSLSGLATDTQY
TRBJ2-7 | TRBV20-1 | SASPPFGVAGNYEQY